The present entry profiles one TCR beta chain with its context. This sample is drawn from a study of blood T cell repertoires in COVID-19. For the study at large: The United States, Italy and Spain supplied acute and convalescent COVID-19 samples. From T cells, B-cell-depleted T cells, or PBMCs came the material, which was cDNA or gDNA.

V dropped 5 bases and J dropped 5; count of bases not matched to a gene: 5. The CDR3 is 14 residues long. In germline, CDR1 is SGHTA, CDR2 FQGNSA. Methods used by the authors: Amplification with reference gene primers provided the estimates of nucleated cell counts. Some clones are missing from TCRdb's copy, which holds only in-frame ones; the method was immunoSEQ multiplex PCR. V and J calls and clone size come straight from that table; D and trimming were deduced from the DNA. The data hold around 110,000 clones, with roughly 75% observed a single time. The origin of this receptor is a man between 60 and 75 years old with active or convalescent COVID-19. This chain joins TRBV7-2 and TRBJ2-5; 10 bases are shared with TRBD2. Sequenced input: peripheral blood. DNA of the CDR3: TGTGCCAGCAGCCCGCTAGCGGGAGTCGAGACCCAGTACTTC. Residues: CASSPLAGVETQYF.